Below are 2 T cell receptor beta chains sequenced from a single sample in a study of identical twins. Via MiXCR, TCRdb re-called the 5' RACE reads, giving one row per CDR3 protein. Of around 1.7 million distinct CDR3 sequences listed, roughly 35% are singletons. Material: cord blood. The origin of the receptors is a newborn girl in good health.

This clonotype came up a few times. The rearrangement links TRBV20-1 to TRBJ2-3; D call uncertain. Trimming stripped 3 bases from V and 0 bases from J, with 10 bases between. The CDR3 loop spans 14 amino acids. Germline assignment: CDR1 DFQATT and CDR2 SNEGSKA (reference sequence). CDR3 bases: TGCAGTGCTAGGTCTCGTCTTAGCACAGATACGCAGTATTTT. Translating gives CSARSRLSTDTQYF.

J is TRBJ2-7 and V is TRBV15, with D perhaps matching TRBD1 or TRBD2 (6 bases each). Trimming pared 0 bases from V and 7 bases from J, leaving 22 bases between. Germline CDR1 reads LNHNV; CDR2 reads YYDKDF (reference sequence). The CDR3 has 17 residues. CDR3 bases: TGTGCCACCAGCAGAGATCATCCGGGGGCTTTATACAATGAGCAGTACTTC. It is translated as CATSRDHPGALYNEQYF.